This TCR beta chain was recorded in a study of cytomegalovirus exposure and HLA in healthy donors. The CDR3 consists of 17 residues. The germline V gene has CDR1 MDHEN and CDR2 SYDVKM. Findings and limits, study-wide: An analysis done earlier found most TCR beta V segments productive about 87% or about 30% of the time. The analysis excluded some indistinguishable V segments, including TRBV6-2 and TRBV6-3.

The PCR contained 60 Vbeta and 13 Jbeta primers. Libraries were prepared by immunoSEQ multiplex PCR; TCRdb keeps only in-frame clonotypes and omits some of them. The repertoire holds around 150,000 clones, with roughly 85% as singletons. Of note for this clone: Its target is not known. One end of the junction fails to match germline, which may point to a read error.

J is TRBJ2-6 and V is TRBV28; D might be TRBD1 (5 bases). The sequence came from a man aged 40-50 years in good health and CMV-seronegative. Sequencing was carried out using PBMCs. CDR3 protein: CASSYWATQSGANGLTF. The DNA of the CDR3 is TGTGCCAGCAGTTACTGGGCCACCCAGTCTGGGGCCAACGGCCTGACTTTC.